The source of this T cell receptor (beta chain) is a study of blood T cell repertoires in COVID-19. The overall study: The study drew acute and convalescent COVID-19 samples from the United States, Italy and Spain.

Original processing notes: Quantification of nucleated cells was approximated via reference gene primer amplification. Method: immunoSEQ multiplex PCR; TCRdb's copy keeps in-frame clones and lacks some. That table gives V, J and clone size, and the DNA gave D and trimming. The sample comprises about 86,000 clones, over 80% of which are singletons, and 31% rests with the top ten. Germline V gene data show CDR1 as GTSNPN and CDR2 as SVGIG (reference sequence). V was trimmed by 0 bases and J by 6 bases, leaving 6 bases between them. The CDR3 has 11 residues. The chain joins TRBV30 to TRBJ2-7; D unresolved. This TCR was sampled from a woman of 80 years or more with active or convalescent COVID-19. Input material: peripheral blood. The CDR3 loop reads CAWSVRAEQYF. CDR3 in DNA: TGTGCCTGGAGTGTACGAGCCGAGCAGTACTTC.